Following are 29 T cell receptor beta chains from one sample sequenced in a study of shared clonotypes between healthy human individuals. The protocol was immunoSEQ multiplex PCR, while the TCRdb copy is restricted to in-frame clones and leaves out a portion. In the table there are under 850,000 clones, 80% to 95% of which are singletons. Terminally differentiated effector memory CD45RA+ cells were excluded from the naive CD8 cells, which were CD45RO-negative and positively selected for CCR7. The sample taken for sequencing was naive CD8+ T cells sorted from blood. These receptor sequences come from a man aged 25 to 45 in good health.

Remarks on this clone: Other DNA sequences within the sample encode an identical CDR3. The CDR3 DNA reads TGTGCCAGCAGCTTTAGCGGGACTGCCTACGAGCAGTACTTC. Translated, it gives CASSFSGTAYEQYF. This chain connects TRBV7-9 to TRBJ2-7; TRBD2 matches 8 bases. Germline V gene data show CDR1 as SEHNR and CDR2 as FQNEAQ (reference sequence). This CDR3 is built from 14 residues. Trimming cost V 3 bases and J 2 bases; bases outside gene matches: 3.

CDR3 residues: CASSFPDRPYEQYF. In DNA form, the CDR3 reads TGTGCCAGCAGCTTCCCAGACCGTCCCTACGAGCAGTACTTC. V gene TRBV11-3 combines with J gene TRBJ2-7; D gene uncertain. The V gene lost 3 bases and the J gene lost 2 bases, with 11 bases spanning the gap. In germline, CDR1 is SGHNT, CDR2 YENEEA. CDR3 length equals 14 residues. Full variable domain (remainder filled in from reference TRBV11-3 and TRBJ2-7): EAGVVQSPRYKIIEKKQPVAFWCNPISGHNTLYWYLQNLGQGPELLIRYENEEAVDDSQLPKDRFSAERLKGVDSTLKIQPAELGDSAVYLCASSFPDRPYEQYFGPGTRLTVT.

The gene calls are TRBV10-3 and TRBJ1-5; D gene unclear. The CDR3 length is 14 residues. Germline values: CDR1 ENHRY, CDR2 SYGVKD. With 0 bases removed from V and 0 bases from J, the gap between germline ends came to 3 bases. CDR3 protein: CAISESDSNQPQHF. DNA of the CDR3: TGTGCCATCAGTGAGTCTGATAGCAATCAGCCCCAGCATTTT.

This chain uses TRBV6-5 with TRBJ2-5, with 7 bases lining up with TRBD1. The CDR3 has 15 amino acids. Germline CDR1 MNHEY, CDR2 SVGAGI. Germline trimming cut 6 bases from V and 4 bases from J; bases unmatched to any gene: 11. DNA for the CDR3: TGTGCCAGCAGCAATACAGGGGAGATAGGAGAGACCCAGTACTTC. Residues: CASSNTGEIGETQYF.

The chain recombines TRBV27 with TRBJ2-3; no clear D. The CDR3 covers 13 residues. Trimming cost V 9 bases and J 0 bases, with 10 bases left between them. Germline V lookup: CDR1 MNHEY, CDR2 SMNVEV (reference sequence). This CDR3 is CASSRSSTDTQYF. CDR3 in DNA: TGTGCCAGTTCTCGGTCTAGCACAGATACGCAGTATTTT.

Notes on this clone: This sample also contains other DNA sequences that code for the same CDR3. The rearrangement uses TRBV18 and TRBJ2-7; D is ambiguous. Trimming shortened V by 3 bases and J by 0 bases, and 6 bases separated the two germline ends. The CDR3 sequence is 13 residues long. In germline, CDR1 is KGHSH, CDR2 LQKENI. In DNA, the CDR3 is TGTGCCAGCTCACCTCGAGACTCCTACGAGCAGTACTTC. It is translated as CASSPRDSYEQYF.

In nucleotides, the CDR3 is TGTGCCAGCAGCTGGGACAGGGGGCAGAACCTAAATCAGCCCCAGCATTTT. Translating gives CASSWDRGQNLNQPQHF. The gene calls are TRBV7-2 and TRBJ1-5, with 12 nucleotides matching TRBD1. This CDR3 contains 17 residues. J gave up 4 bases and V 4 bases, and 8 bases lay outside the gene matches. The germline CDR1 and CDR2 sequences are SGHTA and FQGNSA.

As regards this clone: At the DNA level, this CDR3 is encoded by other sequences in the same sample as well. The V call is TRBV19, the J call TRBJ2-7; D perhaps matches TRBD2 (6 bases). V was clipped by 3 bases and J by 0 bases, with 9 bases between them. The CDR3 runs 14 residues. CDR1 is LNHDA, CDR2 SQIVND, per germline (reference sequence). In DNA form, the CDR3 reads TGTGCCAGTAGTATTGGGGGGAGCTCCTACGAGCAGTACTTC. Amino acid sequence: CASSIGGSSYEQYF.

Comments on this clone: The same CDR3 also results from other DNA sequences found in this sample. This chain links TRBV30 with TRBJ2-7; 7 bases fit TRBD2. The CDR3 runs 12 residues. Trimming at V came to 3 bases and at J to 4 bases, leaving 3 bases not matched to a gene. In germline, CDR1 is GTSNPN, CDR2 SVGIG (reference sequence). The CDR3 sequence is CAWSAGGYEQYF. CDR3 DNA sequence: TGTGCCTGGAGCGCCGGGGGGTACGAGCAGTACTTC.

A single count supports this clone. The chain has TRBV29-1 and TRBJ2-7, with D possibly TRBD2 on 6 matching bases. CDR3 length: 15 amino acids. Germline V lookup: CDR1 SQVTM, CDR2 ANQGSEA. V was pared by 4 bases and J by 3 bases, with 19 bases between. The CDR3 coding sequence is TGCAGCGTTGTCAAGGCAGGGAAGGGACTCTACGAGCAGTACTTC. This sequence encodes CSVVKAGKGLYEQYF.

J is TRBJ2-2 and V is TRBV4-1; D unresolved. Per the germline V gene, CDR1 is MGHRA and CDR2 is YSYEKL. The CDR3 is 12 amino acids. Trimming shortened V by 1 base and J by 7 bases, and 4 bases separated the two germline ends. The CDR3 here is CASSQVGGELFF. Here the CDR3 DNA reads TGCGCCAGCAGCCAAGTTGGCGGGGAGCTGTTTTTT.

This sequence joins TRBV2 and TRBJ2-3; D tentatively fits TRBD1 or TRBD2 (5 bases each). Trimming left V 7 bases short and J 2 bases short, with 13 bases between. This CDR3 contains 14 residues. Per germline, CDR1 SNHLY and CDR2 FYNNEI. The CDR3 region has the DNA TGTGCCAGCATAAATGGGGGTCTCACAGATACGCAGTATTTT. Protein sequence: CASINGGLTDTQYF.

The CDR3 loop reads CASSLITTGNTEAFF. CDR3 bases: TGTGCCAGCAGCTTAATCACGACCGGTAACACTGAAGCTTTCTTT. The chain joins TRBV11-2 to TRBJ1-1, with D uncertain. Between the trimmed V and J ends, which lost 2 bases and 2 bases, there was a span of 12 bases. The CDR3 consists of 15 residues. Germline CDR1 SGHAT, CDR2 FQNNGV.

The chain couples TRBV7-6 to TRBJ2-1; 12 positions match TRBD2. Germline V gene sequence: CDR1 SGHVS, CDR2 FNYEAQ. CDR3 length: 16 residues. Trimming at V came to 5 bases and at J to 7 bases, leaving 9 bases not matched to a gene. As DNA, the CDR3 is TGTGCCAGCAGCCTCACTAGCGGGGGGATACAGAATGAGCAGTTCTTC. It translates to CASSLTSGGIQNEQFF.

This clone was recorded once. The gene calls are TRBV7-8 and TRBJ2-1, with 11 nucleotides matching TRBD1. This CDR3 comprises 16 residues. The junction had 4 bases not matched to a gene; V was cut back by 0 bases and J by 6 bases. CDR1 and CDR2 from the germline V gene are SGHVS and FQNEAQ. CDR3 amino acids: CASSLAGQGAGNEQFF. The DNA for the CDR3 is TGTGCCAGCAGCTTAGCTGGACAGGGGGCCGGCAATGAGCAGTTCTTC.

The rearrangement joins TRBV10-3 to TRBJ2-6; no reliable D call. The V and J ends lost 8 bases and 0 bases respectively, with 11 bases between them. The CDR3 is 15 residues long. The germline gives CDR1 ENHRY, CDR2 SYGVKD. CDR3 residues: CAIHSRLSGANVLTF. For the CDR3, the DNA is TGTGCCATCCACTCTCGCCTCTCTGGGGCCAACGTCCTGACTTTC.

V and J are TRBV5-1 and TRBJ2-4; 10 bases line up with TRBD2. The V and J ends lost 3 bases and 2 bases, in that order; junction bases with no gene match: 8. CDR3 size: 17 residues. CDR1 is SGHRS, CDR2 YFSETQ, per germline. The CDR3 sequence is CASSSGLAGVTKNIQYF. CDR3 nucleotide sequence: TGCGCCAGCAGCTCGGGGCTAGCGGGAGTCACCAAAAACATTCAGTACTTC.

This chain links TRBV28 with TRBJ1-5; D remains unclear. Trimming removed 7 bases from V and 2 bases from J, with 15 bases in between. CDR3 length: 15 amino acids. CDR1 MDHEN and CDR2 SYDVKM come from the germline V gene. CDR3 bases: TGTGCCAGCACTCTGGAGGGAGTGGGCAATCAGCCCCAGCATTTT. This sequence encodes CASTLEGVGNQPQHF.

This chain joins TRBV11-2 and TRBJ1-2; D perhaps matches TRBD1 (5 bases). Germline lookup yields CDR1 SGHAT and CDR2 FQNNGV. The CDR3 runs to 17 residues. The V and J ends lost 9 bases and 4 bases respectively, with 27 bases between them. The CDR3 loop reads CASGNPLSAGFSYGYTF. The CDR3 nucleotides read TGTGCCAGTGGAAACCCCCTCTCGGCAGGGTTCAGCTATGGCTACACCTTC. The variable domain in full, with the rest retrieved from reference TRBV11-2 and TRBJ1-2, is EAGVAQSPRYKIIEKRQSVAFWCNPISGHATLYWYQQILGQGPKLLIQFQNNGVVDDSQLPKDRFSAERLKGVDSTLKIQPAKLEDSAVYLCASGNPLSAGFSYGYTFGSGTRLTVV.

This sequence joins TRBV28 and TRBJ1-1; D is unclear. Trimming shortened V by 0 bases and J by 4 bases, and 21 bases separated the two germline ends. Germline-derived CDR1 and CDR2 are MDHEN and SYDVKM. The CDR3 runs to 18 residues. CDR3 in amino acids: CASSLWLQTNAVGTEAFF. The CDR3 DNA is TGTGCCAGCAGTTTATGGCTACAAACAAACGCCGTGGGCACTGAAGCTTTCTTT. The full variable domain, in which reference TRBV28 and TRBJ1-1 provide the parts outside the CDR3, is DVKVTQSSRYLVKRTGEKVFLECVQDMDHENMFWYRQDPGLGLRLIYFSYDVKMKEKGDIPEGYSVSREKKERFSLILESASTNQTSMYLCASSLWLQTNAVGTEAFFGQGTRLTVV.

The V call is TRBV29-1, the J call TRBJ2-1; unclear D gene. The CDR3 contains 11 residues. V was shortened by 5 bases and J by 7 bases, with 9 bases between the two germline ends. Germline V gives CDR1 SQVTM, CDR2 ANQGSEA. The CDR3, as DNA: TGCAGCGTTTGGAGACGGAATGAGCAGTTCTTC. It translates to CSVWRRNEQFF.

The chain recombines TRBV28 with TRBJ2-2, with D possibly being TRBD2 (5 bases). CDR1 is MDHEN, CDR2 SYDVKM, per germline. With 4 bases removed from V and 4 bases from J, the gap between germline ends came to 10 bases. There are 14 residues in the CDR3. CDR3 nucleotides: TGTGCCAGCAGTTCCCGCGGGCCCACCGGGGAGCTGTTTTTT. Translated, it gives CASSSRGPTGELFF.

The rearrangement uses TRBV4-1 and TRBJ2-7, with 7 nucleotides matching TRBD2. The J segment lost 0 bases and the V segment lost 4 bases, leaving 6 bases of the junction unmatched. Germline V CDR1 and CDR2: MGHRA, YSYEKL. This CDR3 has 15 residues. The DNA of the CDR3 is TGCGCCAGCAGCCCCACTAGCGCGAGCTCCTACGAGCAGTACTTC. Protein product: CASSPTSASSYEQYF.

The rearrangement links TRBV19 to TRBJ1-3; no clear D gene. Trimming took 5 bases from V and 0 from J, leaving 11 bases between them. The CDR3 has 15 amino acids. Germline loops: CDR1 LNHDA, CDR2 SQIVND (reference sequence). The CDR3 coding sequence is TGTGCCAGTAGTTCCCCCGCACTCTCTGGAAACACCATATATTTT. It translates to CASSSPALSGNTIYF.

CDR3: CASSLGFLTQYF. CDR3 sequence (DNA): TGTGCCAGCAGCTTAGGATTCCTGACCCAGTACTTC. The genes are TRBV7-9 and TRBJ2-5; the D is unclear. Trimming stripped 1 base from V and 7 bases from J, with 7 bases between. Germline V gene data show CDR1 as SEHNR and CDR2 as FQNEAQ (reference sequence). The CDR3 is 12 amino acids.

V and J are TRBV29-1 and TRBJ2-1; no clear D. This CDR3 is built from 15 residues. Trimming removed 2 bases from V and 2 bases from J, with 13 bases in between. The V gene's germline CDR1 is SQVTM and CDR2 ANQGSEA. The CDR3 protein is CSVELLVTTYNEQFF. The CDR3 DNA reads TGCAGCGTTGAACTGCTAGTCACTACCTACAATGAGCAGTTCTTC.

The chain is built from TRBV5-4 and TRBJ2-1; 9 bases fit TRBD1. Germline-derived CDR1 and CDR2 are SGHNT and YYREEE (reference sequence). The CDR3 sequence is 16 residues long. J lost 7 bases, V lost 4 bases, and 12 bases had no gene match. Written as DNA, the CDR3 is TGTGCCAGCAGCCGGACGGGACAGGGTGATGTAAATGAGCAGTTCTTC. Amino acid sequence: CASSRTGQGDVNEQFF.

The V and J genes are TRBV9 and TRBJ1-3; no definite D call. Germline V CDR1 and CDR2: SGDLS, YYNGEE. The CDR3 length is 15 residues. The V gene lost 0 bases and the J gene lost 0 bases, with 7 bases spanning the gap. The CDR3 coding sequence is TGTGCCAGCAGCGTAGGAGAGAACTCTGGAAACACCATATATTTT. Translation: CASSVGENSGNTIYF.

The chain couples TRBV21-1 to TRBJ2-1; TRBD2 was called by the table and not checked on the DNA. TRBV21-1 is noted as a pseudogene. The CDR3 covers 19 residues. The CDR3 region is CASSKGSWTSSPIYNEQFF. In nucleotides, the CDR3 is TGTGCCAGCAGCAAAGGAAGTTGGACTAGCTCCCCGATCTACAATGAGCAGTTCTTC.